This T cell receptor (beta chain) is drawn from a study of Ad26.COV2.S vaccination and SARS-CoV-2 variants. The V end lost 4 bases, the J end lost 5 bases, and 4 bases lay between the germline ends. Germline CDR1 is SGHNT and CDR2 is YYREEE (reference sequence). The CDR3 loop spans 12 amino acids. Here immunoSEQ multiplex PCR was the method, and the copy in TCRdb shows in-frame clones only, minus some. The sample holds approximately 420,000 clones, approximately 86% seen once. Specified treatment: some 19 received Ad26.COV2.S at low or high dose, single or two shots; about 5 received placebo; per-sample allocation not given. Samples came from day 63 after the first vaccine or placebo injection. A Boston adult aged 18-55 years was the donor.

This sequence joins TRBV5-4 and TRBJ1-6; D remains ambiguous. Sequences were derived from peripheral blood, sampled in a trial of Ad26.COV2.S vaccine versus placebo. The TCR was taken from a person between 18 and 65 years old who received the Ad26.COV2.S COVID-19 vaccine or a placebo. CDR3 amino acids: CASSQDNSPLHF. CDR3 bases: TGTGCCAGCAGCCAAGATAATTCACCCCTCCACTTT.